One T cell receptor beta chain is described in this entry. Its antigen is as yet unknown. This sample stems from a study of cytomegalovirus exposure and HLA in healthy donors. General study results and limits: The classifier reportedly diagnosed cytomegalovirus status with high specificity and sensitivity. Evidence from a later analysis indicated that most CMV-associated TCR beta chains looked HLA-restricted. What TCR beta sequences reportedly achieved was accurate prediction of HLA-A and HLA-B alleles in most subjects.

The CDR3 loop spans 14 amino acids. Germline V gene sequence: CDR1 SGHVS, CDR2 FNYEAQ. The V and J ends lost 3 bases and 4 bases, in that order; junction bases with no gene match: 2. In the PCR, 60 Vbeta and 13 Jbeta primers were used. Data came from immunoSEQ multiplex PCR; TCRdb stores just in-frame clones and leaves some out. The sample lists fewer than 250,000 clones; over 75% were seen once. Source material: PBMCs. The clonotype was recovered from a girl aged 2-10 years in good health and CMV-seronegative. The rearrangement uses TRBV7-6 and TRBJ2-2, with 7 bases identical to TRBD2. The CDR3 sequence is CASSLGGITGELFF. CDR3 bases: TGTGCCAGCAGCTTGGGAGGGATCACCGGGGAGCTGTTTTTT.